This passage covers 7 T cell receptor beta chains from one sample sequenced in a study of T cell changes during pregnancy in multiple sclerosis (dated by TCRdb to about 2019). Receptors were amplified or captured by the immunoSEQ multiplex PCR assay. TCRdb took over this immuneACCESS table, retaining in-frame rearrangements with V and J assigned. Such tables are incomplete; in checked studies, under half of the missing clones stem from an unresolved V gene, and the remainder is unexplained. The sample includes about 70,000 clones, with approximately 94% observed a single time. The ten largest clonotypes hold 0.58% of the sample. Sample: peripheral blood, taken in the third trimester of pregnancy. These receptors originate from a female donor with multiple sclerosis, enrolled in a pregnancy study.

V usage is TRBV10-2 and J usage is TRBJ2-5; tentative D call: TRBD1 (6 bases). Germline CDR1 WSHSY, CDR2 SAAADI. V lost 2 bases, J lost 5 bases, and 15 bases lay in between. This CDR3 has 15 amino acids. The CDR3 is CASSEPTGPGETQYF. The CDR3 nucleotides are TGCGCCAGCAGTGAGCCGACAGGCCCGGGGGAGACCCAGTACTTC.

This sequence joins TRBV6-5 and TRBJ1-1; 7 bases are a match to TRBD1. There are 14 residues in the CDR3. Germline CDR1 and CDR2: MNHEY and SVGAGI. V trimming: 0 bases; J trimming: 6 bases; junction bases outside the gene matches: 4. CDR3 DNA sequence: TGTGCCAGCAGTTACTCGGACAGGTCCTCTGAAGCTTTCTTT. Encoded protein: CASSYSDRSSEAFF.

This rearrangement joins TRBV5-6 to TRBJ2-1, with 9 bases aligning to TRBD2. Germline CDR1 reads SGHDT; CDR2 reads YYEEEE. J was trimmed by 6 bases and V by 0 bases; bases with no gene match: 7. The CDR3 is 16 amino acids. The chain's CDR3 is CASSLAGRGGINEQFF. The CDR3 DNA reads TGTGCCAGCAGCTTGGCCGGGCGGGGGGGCATCAATGAGCAGTTCTTC.

The rearrangement links TRBV11-1 to TRBJ2-7, with 10 bases fitting TRBD2. Trimming at V came to 1 base and at J to 4 bases, leaving 1 base not matched to a gene. This CDR3 has 14 amino acids. Per germline, CDR1 SGHAT and CDR2 FQDESV (reference sequence). The CDR3 reads CASSLGGLAYEQYF. The CDR3 nucleotides read TGTGCCAGCAGCTTAGGGGGACTAGCGTACGAGCAGTACTTC.

The rearrangement links TRBV7-9 to TRBJ1-2; 8 nucleotides line up with TRBD1. The length of the CDR3 is 12 residues. After removal of 11 bases from V and 3 bases from J, the junction contained 5 bases not matched to a gene. The germline CDR1 and CDR2 sequences are SEHNR and FQNEAQ (reference sequence). CDR3 in DNA: TGTGCCGGCCAGGGGGCGGACTATGGCTACACCTTC. Encoded protein: CAGQGADYGYTF.

The CDR3 spells CATSRDTNQDRAKYF. CDR3 DNA: TGTGCCACCAGCAGAGATACAAATCAAGACAGAGCGAAGTACTTC. V usage is TRBV15 and J usage is TRBJ2-7; a possible D gene is TRBD1 (5 bases). Trimming stripped 0 bases from V and 11 bases from J, with 20 bases between. The CDR3 runs to 15 residues. The germline gives CDR1 LNHNV, CDR2 YYDKDF (reference sequence).

The rearrangement links TRBV29-1 to TRBJ2-5; 9 nucleotides line up with TRBD1. V lost 6 bases and J lost 1; bases outside the gene matches: 9. The CDR3 is 15 residues long. Germline assignment: CDR1 SQVTM and CDR2 ANQGSEA. CDR3 coding DNA: TGCAGCGTCGCCTCCGGGACAGGGATCCAAGAGACCCAGTACTTC. This sequence encodes CSVASGTGIQETQYF.